The 22 T cell receptor beta chains presented below share a single source sample, sequenced in a study of graft-versus-host responses after intestinal transplantation (dated by TCRdb to the early 2020s). The protocol used for the library was the immunoSEQ multiplex PCR assay. Held by TCRdb, this immuneACCESS table contains in-frame sequences only and omits some clones. Under half of the omission traces to an unresolved V gene where checked; the cause of the rest is unknown. The sample table lists tens of thousands of clones, around 83% of them with a count of one. The top ten hold 3.5% of the sample. Sequences were derived from PBMCs, sampled 1,000 to 1,300 days after transplant. These receptor sequences come from a human patient who received an intestinal transplant, so some T cells may come from the graft donor.

This clone was seen only once. The chain has TRBV19 and TRBJ1-1; D gene ambiguous. With 2 bases removed from V and 4 bases from J, the gap between germline ends came to 11 bases. The germline CDR1 and CDR2 sequences are LNHDA and SQIVND (reference sequence). The CDR3 has 14 amino acids. CDR3 DNA: TGTGCCAGTAGTATACGGGGAATGGGCACTGAAGCTTTCTTT. Translation gives CASSIRGMGTEAFF.

The CDR3 loop is CASSVGNEQYF. In DNA form, the CDR3 reads TGTGCCAGCAGTGTGGGGAACGAGCAGTACTTC. The rearrangement links TRBV6-1 to TRBJ2-5; no definite D call. The J call is uncertain, as TRBJ2-7 better fits the DNA end. Germline values: CDR1 MNHNS, CDR2 SASEGT. This CDR3 has 11 amino acids.

The CDR3 nucleotides are TGTGCCAGCAGTTACTCGACAGCCTCCTCCTACGAGCAGTACTTC. Translating it yields CASSYSTASSYEQYF. The V gene is TRBV6-5, the J gene TRBJ2-7; D may be TRBD1 (5 bases). The CDR3 consists of 15 residues. CDR1 and CDR2 from the germline V gene are MNHEY and SVGAGI. V was trimmed by 0 bases and J by 0 bases, leaving 9 bases between them.

This chain connects TRBV1 to TRBJ2-2; the D call TRBD2 from the table was never checked on the DNA. TRBV1 is a listed pseudogene. The CDR3 totals 18 residues. CDR3 in DNA: TGCACCAGCAGCCAAGATGGTAGCGGGGGGTCGAACACCGGGGAGCTGTTTTTT. Translating it yields CTSSQDGSGGSNTGELFF.

The CDR3 region is CATDRGNYEQYF. The CDR3 DNA reads as TGTGCCACAGACAGGGGGAACTACGAGCAGTACTTC. This chain links TRBV6-1 with TRBJ2-7; 9 nucleotides line up with TRBD1. The CDR3 is 12 residues long. V lost 10 bases and J lost 3; bases outside the gene matches: 4. Germline V gives CDR1 MNHNS, CDR2 SASEGT.

The genes are TRBV4-1 and TRBJ2-1; D is possibly TRBD1 or TRBD2 (5 bases each). CDR1 is MGHRA and CDR2 is YSYEKL in the germline V gene. Trimming removed 0 bases from V and 2 bases from J, with 17 bases in between. The CDR3 runs 18 residues. CDR3 DNA sequence: TGCGCCAGCAGCCAAGAGTCCGGGGACGCCCACGCCTACAATGAGCAGTTCTTC. Translated, it gives CASSQESGDAHAYNEQFF.

In nucleotides, the CDR3 is TGTGCCAGCAGCATGGGGGGTTCCTACGAGCAGTACTTC. It codes for CASSMGGSYEQYF. The genes are TRBV2 and TRBJ2-5, with D possibly TRBD2 on 6 matching bases. The J call could be wrong; TRBJ2-7 is a better fit for the DNA end. Germline V lookup: CDR1 SNHLY, CDR2 FYNNEI. This CDR3 is built from 13 residues.

The chain has TRBV30 and TRBJ1-2; TRBD1 might be the D (6 bases). This CDR3 comprises 10 residues. Trimming took 2 bases from V and 13 from J, leaving 11 bases between them. The germline V gene has CDR1 GTSNPN and CDR2 SVGIG (reference sequence). DNA of the CDR3: TGTGCCTGGAGTTTGCAGGGGATCACCTTC. Translation gives CAWSLQGITF.

The chain links TRBV7-9 to TRBJ2-1; 8 bases agree with TRBD2. The germline V gene has CDR1 SEHNR and CDR2 FQNEAQ (reference sequence). The V segment lost 5 bases and the J segment 4 bases; nucleotides outside the gene matches: 7. The CDR3 has 15 amino acids. In DNA form, the CDR3 reads TGTGCCAGCAGCCCTGACGGGGGGGCGTACAATGAGCAGTTCTTC. Encoded protein: CASSPDGGAYNEQFF.

The chain couples TRBV5-3 to TRBJ2-5; 7 bases match TRBD2. TRBV5-3 is labeled an ORF, and its function is uncertain. V gave up 3 bases and J gave up 5 bases; unmatched junction bases: 7. This CDR3 is built from 14 residues. The CDR3 coding sequence is TGTGCCAGAAGCTCCCGGGAGGAAGGGGAGACCCAGTACTTC. Amino acids: CARSSREEGETQYF.

This chain connects TRBV5-1 to TRBJ2-2; TRBD2 is a possible D gene (5 bases). The V and J ends lost 0 bases and 0 bases respectively, with 9 bases between them. This CDR3 spans 16 amino acids. Germline values: CDR1 SGHRS, CDR2 YFSETQ. The CDR3: CASSLERTANTGELFF. The CDR3 DNA reads as TGCGCCAGCAGCTTGGAACGGACTGCGAACACCGGGGAGCTGTTTTTT. Complete variable domain (other parts from reference TRBV5-1 and TRBJ2-2): KAGVTQTPRYLIKTRGQQVTLSCSPISGHRSVSWYQQTPGQGLQFLFEYFSETQRNKGNFPGRFSGRQFSNSRSEMNVSTLELGDSALYLCASSLERTANTGELFFGEGSRLTVL.

This clone was found once. The chain couples TRBV5-1 to TRBJ1-6; TRBD1 is a possible D gene (5 bases). The V end lost 1 base, the J end lost 7 bases, and 18 bases lay between the germline ends. The CDR3 length is 17 residues. The V gene's germline CDR1 is SGHRS and CDR2 YFSETQ. The CDR3 protein is CASSLKATGTANSPLHF. CDR3 nucleotides: TGCGCCAGCAGCTTGAAGGCCACCGGGACGGCAAATTCACCCCTCCACTTT.

The CDR3 here is CASSQVAGEMDTQYF. The CDR3 DNA sequence: TGTGCCAGCAGCCAGGTAGCGGGAGAAATGGATACGCAGTATTTT. V and J are TRBV4-2 and TRBJ2-3, with 9 bases matching TRBD2. The CDR3 has 15 amino acids. Trimming removed 3 bases from V and 6 bases from J; junction bases left unmatched: 7. Germline loops: CDR1 LGHNA, CDR2 YNFKEQ.

The V and J genes are TRBV5-4 and TRBJ2-1, with TRBD2 matching 8 bases. In germline, CDR1 is SGHNT, CDR2 YYREEE (reference sequence). Trimming cost V 8 bases and J 9 bases; bases outside gene matches: 13. This CDR3 spans 14 amino acids. CDR3 residues: CARDSGVQTGEQFF. Here the CDR3 DNA reads TGTGCCAGGGATAGCGGGGTCCAAACAGGTGAGCAGTTCTTC.

The chain joins TRBV6-1 to TRBJ2-2; the D is unclear. The CDR3 spans 13 residues. The germline gives CDR1 MNHNS, CDR2 SASEGT. V shed 2 bases and J shed 4 bases, with 5 bases lying between them. CDR3 sequence reads: CASSESFTGELFF. The CDR3 DNA reads TGTGCCAGCAGTGAATCGTTCACCGGGGAGCTGTTTTTT.

CDR3 sequence reads: CASRKLAGGSYEQYF. The DNA of the CDR3 is TGTGCCAGCAGGAAACTAGCGGGAGGTTCCTACGAGCAGTACTTC. V is TRBV6-6 and J is TRBJ2-7; 12 bases fit TRBD2. V was pared by 6 bases and J by 1 base, with 4 bases of the junction left unmatched. This CDR3 comprises 15 residues. Germline CDR1 is MNHNY and CDR2 is SVGAGI (reference sequence).

The CDR3 protein is CASSRDGNTEAFF. The CDR3 DNA follows: TGTGCCAGCAGTAGGGACGGAAACACTGAAGCTTTCTTT. The J gene is TRBJ1-1, the V gene TRBV2, with a tentative D call TRBD1 (5 bases). V dropped 5 bases and J dropped 2 bases, with 9 bases sitting between them. The germline gives CDR1 SNHLY, CDR2 FYNNEI. The CDR3 runs to 13 residues.

This clone was observed a handful of times. The rearrangement uses TRBV5-4 and TRBJ2-3, with D possibly matching TRBD2 (7 bases). The germline CDR1 and CDR2 sequences are SGHNT and YYREEE (reference sequence). Trimming removed 5 bases at V and 7 bases at J, with 20 bases between. This CDR3 has 15 residues. In DNA, the CDR3 is TGTGCCAGCAGACCGGGTGGGGGGGCTACGAATACGCAGTATTTT. Protein product: CASRPGGGATNTQYF.

The chain couples TRBV27 to TRBJ2-1; 11 bases are a match to TRBD2. Germline loops: CDR1 MNHEY, CDR2 SMNVEV (reference sequence). V trimming: 6 bases; J trimming: 6 bases; junction bases outside the gene matches: 7. This CDR3 contains 15 residues. For the CDR3, the DNA is TGTGCCAGCAGCCGGCTAGCGGGGGGTTCCAATGAGCAGTTCTTC. Its translation: CASSRLAGGSNEQFF.

The chain joins TRBV2 to TRBJ1-5, with 7 bases aligning to TRBD1. The CDR3 contains 12 residues. V dropped 5 bases and J dropped 9; count of bases not matched to a gene: 4. Germline CDR1 and CDR2: SNHLY and FYNNEI. CDR3: CASSRQGLPQHF. CDR3 DNA: TGTGCCAGCAGTCGACAGGGCCTGCCCCAGCATTTT.

This chain uses TRBV5-5 with TRBJ2-7, with D unresolved. Trimming cost V 1 base and J 4 bases, with 9 bases left between them. The CDR3 totals 13 residues. Germline V CDR1 and CDR2: SGHKS, YYEKEE (reference sequence). CDR3 DNA sequence: TGTGCCAGCAGCTTGCCTCTGCCGTACGAGCAGTACTTC. Its translation: CASSLPLPYEQYF. Full variable domain (rest looked up from reference TRBV5-5 and TRBJ2-7): DAGVTQSPTHLIKTRGQQVTLRCSPISGHKSVSWYQQVLGQGPQFIFQYYEKEERGRGNFPDRFSARQFPNYSSELNVNALLLGDSALYLCASSLPLPYEQYFGPGTRLTVT.

This chain links TRBV6-5 with TRBJ1-3; perhaps TRBD1 as D (6 bases). V shed 5 bases and J shed 2 bases, with 13 bases lying between them. Per the germline V gene, CDR1 is MNHEY and CDR2 is SVGAGI. The length of the CDR3 is 15 residues. This CDR3 reads CASSGGPGAGNTIYF. In DNA form, the CDR3 reads TGTGCCAGCAGTGGGGGCCCTGGAGCTGGAAACACCATATATTTT.